This record looks at one T cell receptor (beta chain) sequence and its context. This CDR3 region has 16 residues. V trimming: 2 bases; J trimming: 6 bases; junction bases outside the gene matches: 10. This sample is part of a study of CD8 T cells in Susac syndrome. Reverse transcription of roughly 0.5 to 1 ug RNA was carried out with random hexamers. Multiplex PCR with immunoSEQ amplified the TCR beta CDR3 across 54 Vbeta and 13 Jbeta. MiXCR was run by TCRdb on the immunoSEQ multiplex PCR reads, yielding one entry per CDR3 protein. Of 100,000 to 150,000 distinct CDR3 sequences in the sample, 80% to 95% are singletons; the top ten hold roughly 0.29%. Patients with stable or active relapsing-remitting disease, all of them treatment-naive, made up the multiple sclerosis controls. TEMRA cells were FACS-enriched, and CD8+ and CD4+ T cells were isolated negatively.

The TCR originated in a human donor with multiple sclerosis. This sequence joins TRBV12-3 or TRBV12-4 and TRBJ1-5; 7 bases are shared with TRBD1. Sequencing used CD8+ T cells from PBMCs. The CDR3 bases are TGTGCCAGCAGTTTAACCGGGACAGATGGCCGTCAGCCCCAGCATTTT. This encodes CASSLTGTDGRQPQHF.